This TCR beta chain was documented in a study of a mutant IDH1 vaccine in newly diagnosed glioma. Study details: Patients arrived already treated with radiotherapy, temozolomide, or both, most having had both.

Noted time point: baseline, week 1 (first vaccination visit). The treatment denotes: pre-vaccination baseline after standard-of-care therapy. Astrocytomas found in donors were new, WHO grade 3 or 4, IDH1-mutant and ATRX-lost. Note on this clone: Its cognate antigen is unknown.

Study-wide findings and caveats: Induction of immune responses by the vaccine occurred in roughly 93% of patients.

The assay was immunoSEQ multiplex PCR, and TCRdb's table has in-frame clones only and misses some. The repertoire holds tens of thousands of clones, 80% to 95% seen once, with roughly 2.7% in the top ten. Germline assignment: CDR1 GTSNPN and CDR2 SVGIG (reference sequence). The V end was cut by 3 bases, the J end by 2 bases, with 14 bases between. The CDR3 extends over 14 amino acids. The chain combines TRBV30 with TRBJ2-7, with D perhaps being TRBD1 or TRBD2 (5 bases each). The sample consisted of PBMCs, taken from a glioma patient treated with radiotherapy, temozolomide or both. The receptor comes from a man aged 50 to 60 with glioma. This chain's CDR3 is CAWSPGTAAYEQYF. CDR3 in DNA: TGTGCCTGGAGCCCCGGGACCGCGGCCTACGAGCAGTACTTC.